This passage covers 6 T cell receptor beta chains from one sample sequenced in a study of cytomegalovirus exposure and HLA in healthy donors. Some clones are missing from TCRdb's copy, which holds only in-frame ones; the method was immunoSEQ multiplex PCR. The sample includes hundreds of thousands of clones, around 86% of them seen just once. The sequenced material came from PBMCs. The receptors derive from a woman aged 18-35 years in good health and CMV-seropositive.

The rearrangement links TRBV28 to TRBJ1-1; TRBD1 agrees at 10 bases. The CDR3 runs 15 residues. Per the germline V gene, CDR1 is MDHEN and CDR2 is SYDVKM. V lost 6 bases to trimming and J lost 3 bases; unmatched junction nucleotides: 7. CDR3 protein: CASSLIGTGDTEAFF. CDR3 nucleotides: TGTGCCAGCAGCCTTATTGGGACAGGGGACACTGAAGCTTTCTTT.

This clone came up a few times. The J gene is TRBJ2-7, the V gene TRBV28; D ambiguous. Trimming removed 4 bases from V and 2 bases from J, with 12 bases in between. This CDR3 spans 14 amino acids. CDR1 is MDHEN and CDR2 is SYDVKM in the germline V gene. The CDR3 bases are TGTGCCAGCAGTTACCGAACTGTCACCTACGAGCAGTACTTC. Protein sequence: CASSYRTVTYEQYF.

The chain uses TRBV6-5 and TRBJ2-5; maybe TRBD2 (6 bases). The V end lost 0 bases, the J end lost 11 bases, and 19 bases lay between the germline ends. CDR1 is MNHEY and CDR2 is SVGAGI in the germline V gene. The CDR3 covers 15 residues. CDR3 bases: TGTGCCAGCAGTTACTCTGGCGGGACCTACAATGAGCAGTACTTC. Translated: CASSYSGGTYNEQYF.

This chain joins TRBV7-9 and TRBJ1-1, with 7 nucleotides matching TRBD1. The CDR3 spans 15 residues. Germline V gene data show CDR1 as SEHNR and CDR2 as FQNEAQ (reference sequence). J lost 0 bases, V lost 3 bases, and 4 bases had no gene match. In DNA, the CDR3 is TGTGCCAGCAGCTTGGCAGGGGGGATGAACACTGAAGCTTTCTTT. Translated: CASSLAGGMNTEAFF.

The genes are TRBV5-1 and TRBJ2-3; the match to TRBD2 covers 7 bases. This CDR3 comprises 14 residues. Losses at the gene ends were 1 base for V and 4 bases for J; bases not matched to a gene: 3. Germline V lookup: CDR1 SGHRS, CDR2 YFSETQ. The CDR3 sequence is CASSLRGRADTQYF. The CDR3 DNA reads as TGCGCCAGCAGCTTGAGAGGGAGGGCAGATACGCAGTATTTT.

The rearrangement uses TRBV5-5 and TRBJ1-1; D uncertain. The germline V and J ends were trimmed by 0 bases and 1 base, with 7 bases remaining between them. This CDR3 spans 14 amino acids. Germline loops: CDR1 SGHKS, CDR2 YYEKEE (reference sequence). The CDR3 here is CASSLVAGNTEAFF. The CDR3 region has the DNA TGTGCCAGCAGCTTGGTTGCGGGGAACACTGAAGCTTTCTTT.